This T cell receptor (beta chain) was captured in a study of post-analysis software for immune sequencing data. A note on this clonotype: Its antigen is still unknown. Because it lacks the conserved phenylalanine or tryptophan at the end, this CDR3 is likely a read error.

Prepared libraries of TCR beta cDNA carried unique molecular identifiers. The authors obtained 500,000 or so cDNA molecules from about 0.94 to 9.7 million T cells. TCRdb reprocessed the PCR reads via MiXCR and lists one record per CDR3 protein. Here the sample spans approximately 180,000 distinct CDR3 sequences, 25% to 35% being singletons. Study-wide points: Strong co-clustering by F measure linked samples that shared a preparation batch. Relative to controls, patients with multiple sclerosis showed significantly lower normalized Chao1 diversity.

Sequencing was done on a sample of blood. This receptor was taken from a girl under 18 with multiple sclerosis.

The CDR3 sequence: CASTLTSGSRGELFC. The CDR3 bases are TGCGCCAGCACATTGACTAGCGGGAGCCGTGGGGAGCTGTTTTGT. The rearrangement joins TRBV5-1 to TRBJ2-2; 12 bases are shared with TRBD2. The germline V gene has CDR1 SGHRS and CDR2 YFSETQ. This CDR3 has 15 amino acids. V gave up 6 bases and J gave up 8 bases; unmatched junction bases: 8.